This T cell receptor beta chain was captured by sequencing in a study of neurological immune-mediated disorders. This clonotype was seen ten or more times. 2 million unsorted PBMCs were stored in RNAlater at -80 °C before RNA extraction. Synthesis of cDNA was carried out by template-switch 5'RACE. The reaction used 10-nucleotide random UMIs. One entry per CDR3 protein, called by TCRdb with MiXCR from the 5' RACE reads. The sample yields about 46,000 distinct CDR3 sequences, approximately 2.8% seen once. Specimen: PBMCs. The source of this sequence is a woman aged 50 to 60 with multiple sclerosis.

The CDR3 DNA follows: TGTGCCAGCAGTTCACTAGCGACCACAGATACGCAGTATTTT. It yields the protein CASSSLATTDTQYF. The chain carries TRBV27 and TRBJ2-3; 7 bases fit TRBD2. This CDR3 spans 14 amino acids. Germline values: CDR1 MNHEY, CDR2 SMNVEV (reference sequence). Losses at the gene ends were 4 bases for V and 2 bases for J; bases not matched to a gene: 3.